The clone carrying this TCR beta chain was detected only once. The sample is drawn from a study of lymphopenia after photon versus proton radiotherapy. Sequenced by immunoSEQ multiplex PCR; TCRdb stores in-frame clones only, minus some. Of over 25,000 clones in the sample, under 90% were seen once. Deletions cut 7 bases from V and 4 bases from J, with 22 bases between. The CDR3 sequence is 16 residues long. CDR1 and CDR2 (germline): LNHDA, SQIVND (reference sequence). This TCR was sampled from a woman aged 70 to 79 with pancreatic cancer. Sample: peripheral blood, taken from a patient treated with proton-based radiotherapy. The gene calls are TRBV19 and TRBJ1-2, with D tentatively TRBD1 (6 bases). As DNA, the CDR3 is TGTGCCAGTAACGGACAGCCACTCAACCCTAGCTATGGCTACACCTTC. Translated, it gives CASNGQPLNPSYGYTF.